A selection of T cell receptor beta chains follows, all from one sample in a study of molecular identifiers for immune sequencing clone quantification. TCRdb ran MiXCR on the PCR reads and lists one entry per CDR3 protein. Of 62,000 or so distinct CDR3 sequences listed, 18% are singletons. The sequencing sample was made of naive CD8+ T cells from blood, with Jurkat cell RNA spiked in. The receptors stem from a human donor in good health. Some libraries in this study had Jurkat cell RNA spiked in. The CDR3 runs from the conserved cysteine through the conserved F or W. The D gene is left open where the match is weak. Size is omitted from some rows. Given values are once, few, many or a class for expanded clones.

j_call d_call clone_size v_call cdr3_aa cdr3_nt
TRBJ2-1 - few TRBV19 CASPRKVGNEQFF TGTGCCAGCCCCAGGAAGGTTGGGAATGAGCAGTTCTTC
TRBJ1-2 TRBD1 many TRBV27 CASSPGQGYYGYTF TGTGCCAGCAGTCCCGGACAGGGGTACTATGGCTACACCTTC
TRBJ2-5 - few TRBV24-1 CATSGGDSVGQETQYF TGTGCCACCAGTGGGGGTGACAGTGTCGGACAAGAGACCCAGTACTTC
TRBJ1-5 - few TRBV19 CASRGEDQPQHF TGTGCCAGTAGGGGAGAGGATCAGCCCCAGCATTTT
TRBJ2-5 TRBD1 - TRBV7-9 CASSLDRAQETQHF TGTGCCAGCAGCTTGGACAGGGCACAAGAGACCCAGCACTTC
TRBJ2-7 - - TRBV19 CASSIQGFYEQYF TGTGCCAGTAGTATTCAGGGGTTCTACGAGCAGTACTTC
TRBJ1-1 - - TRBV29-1 CGGLGGENTEAFF TGCGGCGGTCTCGGGGGAGAGAACACTGAAGCTTTCTTT
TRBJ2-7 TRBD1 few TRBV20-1 CSATTTGGYEQYF TGCAGTGCCACCACCACAGGGGGCTACGAGCAGTACTTC
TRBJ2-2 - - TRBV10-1 CASSGRTPGELFF TGCGCCAGCAGCGGACGTACTCCCGGGGAGCTGTTTTTT
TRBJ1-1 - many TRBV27 CASSFLIPSHSEAFF TGTGCCAGCAGTTTCCTGATCCCTTCGCACAGTGAAGCTTTCTTT
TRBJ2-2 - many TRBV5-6 CASSLPWMGDTGELFF TGTGCCAGCAGCCTCCCGTGGATGGGAGACACCGGGGAGCTGTTTTTT
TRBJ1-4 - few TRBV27 CASSPQGGRENEKLFF TGTGCCAGCAGTCCCCAAGGGGGGAGGGAGAATGAAAAACTGTTTTTT
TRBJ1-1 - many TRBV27 CASSLGPATEAFF TGTGCCAGCAGTTTAGGCCCGGCCACTGAAGCTTTCTTT
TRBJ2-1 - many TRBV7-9 CASRDGDSPPSLLLF TGTGCCAGCAGGGACGGGGACTCCCCCCCATCTCTCCTCCTCTTC
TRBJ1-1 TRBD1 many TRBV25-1 CASSARDRGLGTEAFF TGTGCCAGCAGTGCCCGGGACAGGGGACTGGGCACTGAAGCTTTCTTT
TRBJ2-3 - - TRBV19 CASSIGLVKTRTDTQYF TGTGCCAGTAGTATAGGTTTGGTCAAAACTCGCACAGATACGCAGTATTTT
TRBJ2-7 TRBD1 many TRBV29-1 CSVEGFPGQGTYEQYF TGCAGCGTTGAGGGCTTTCCGGGACAGGGGACCTACGAGCAGTACTTC
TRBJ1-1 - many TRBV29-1 CSVVGGTLNTEAFF TGCAGCGTTGTAGGGGGTACATTGAACACTGAAGCTTTCTTT
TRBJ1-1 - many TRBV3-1 CASSPQNTEAFF TGTGCCAGCAGCCCGCAAAACACTGAAGCTTTCTTT
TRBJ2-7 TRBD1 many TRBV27 CASSFGTGLYEQYF TGTGCCAGCAGTTTTGGGACAGGGCTCTACGAGCAGTACTTC
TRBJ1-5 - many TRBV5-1 CASSPEGLYQPQHF TGCGCCAGCAGCCCGGAAGGGCTTTATCAGCCCCAGCATTTT
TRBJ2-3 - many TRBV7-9 CASSYGRWEDTQYF TGTGCCAGCAGCTACGGGAGATGGGAAGATACGCAGTATTTT
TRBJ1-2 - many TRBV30 CAWENRTVYGYTF TGTGCCTGGGAAAATCGGACAGTCTATGGCTACACCTTC
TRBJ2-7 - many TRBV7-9 CASSSTNREIYEQYF TGTGCCAGCAGCTCGACCAACAGGGAAATTTACGAGCAGTACTTC
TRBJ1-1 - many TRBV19 CASSTTYWENTEAFF TGTGCCAGTAGCACAACCTATTGGGAGAACACTGAAGCTTTCTTT
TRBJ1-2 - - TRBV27 CASSLFQPTNYGYTF TGTGCCAGCAGTTTATTTCAGCCAACTAACTATGGCTACACCTTC
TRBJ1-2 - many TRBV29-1 CSVEDLSAGQNF TGCAGCGTTGAAGATCTGTCTGCAGGACAGAACTTC
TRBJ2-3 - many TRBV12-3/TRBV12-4 CASSFGTDTQYF TGTGCCAGCAGTTTTGGGACAGATACGCAGTATTTT
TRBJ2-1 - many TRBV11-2 CASSLLPYNEQFF TGTGCCAGCAGCTTGCTCCCGTACAATGAGCAGTTCTTC
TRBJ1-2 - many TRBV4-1 CASSRLGTTVNYGYTF TGCGCCAGCAGCCGCCTAGGTACAACGGTTAACTATGGCTACACCTTC
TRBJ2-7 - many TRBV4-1 CASSQGQTGRYEQYF TGCGCCAGCAGCCAAGGACAAACAGGGAGGTACGAGCAGTACTTC
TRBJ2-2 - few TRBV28 CASSYVASRNTGELFF TGTGCCAGCAGCTACGTAGCGAGCAGGAACACCGGGGAGCTGTTTTTT
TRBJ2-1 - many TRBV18 CASSSDSTYNEQFF TGTGCCAGCTCATCCGACAGCACCTACAATGAGCAGTTCTTC
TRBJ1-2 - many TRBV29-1 CSVEASNHGYTF TGCAGCGTTGAAGCCAGCAACCATGGCTACACCTTC
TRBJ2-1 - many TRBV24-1 CATTPRGGATNEQFF TGTGCCACCACCCCTCGAGGCGGGGCTACCAATGAGCAGTTCTTC
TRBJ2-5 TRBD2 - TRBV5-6 CASSPIGAGEVETQYF TGTGCCAGCAGCCCGATCGGGGCGGGAGAGGTAGAGACCCAGTACTTC
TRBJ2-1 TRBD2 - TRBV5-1 CASSLALGLAAKDEQFF TGCGCCAGCAGCTTGGCCTTGGGACTAGCGGCCAAGGATGAGCAGTTCTTC
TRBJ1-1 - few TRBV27 CASSLNMNTEAFF TGTGCCAGCAGTTTAAATATGAACACTGAAGCTTTCTTT